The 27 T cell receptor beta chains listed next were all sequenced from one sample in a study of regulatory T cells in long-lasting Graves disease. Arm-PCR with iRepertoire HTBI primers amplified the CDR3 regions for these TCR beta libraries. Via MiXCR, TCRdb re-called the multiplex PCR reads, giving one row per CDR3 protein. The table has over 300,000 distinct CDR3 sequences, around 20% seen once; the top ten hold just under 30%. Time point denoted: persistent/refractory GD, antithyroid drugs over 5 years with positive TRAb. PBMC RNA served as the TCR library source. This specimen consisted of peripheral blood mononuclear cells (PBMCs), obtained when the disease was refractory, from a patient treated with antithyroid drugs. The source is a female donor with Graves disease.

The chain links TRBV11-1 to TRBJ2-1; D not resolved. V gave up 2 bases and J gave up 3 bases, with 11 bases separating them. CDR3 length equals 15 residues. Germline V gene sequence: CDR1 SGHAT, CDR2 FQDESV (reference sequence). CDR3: CASSLWGSHYNEQFF. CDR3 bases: TGTGCCAGCAGCTTATGGGGTAGCCACTACAATGAGCAGTTCTTC.

The CDR3 loop reads CASSPVLSGGHAYEQYF. CDR3 nucleotide sequence: TGTGCCAGCAGCCCAGTCTTGTCGGGAGGCCACGCCTACGAGCAGTACTTC. V gene TRBV7-9 combines with J gene TRBJ2-7, with 7 bases aligning to TRBD2. There are 17 residues in the CDR3. CDR1 is SEHNR, CDR2 FQNEAQ, per germline (reference sequence). The V segment lost 5 bases and the J segment 2 bases; nucleotides outside the gene matches: 15. The full variable domain, with the rest looked up from reference TRBV7-9 and TRBJ2-7, is DTGVSQNPRHKITKRGQNVTFRCDPISEHNRLYWYRQTLGQGPEFLTYFQNEAQLEKSRLLSDRFSAERPKGSFSTLEIQRTEQGDSAMYLCASSPVLSGGHAYEQYFGPGTRLTVT.

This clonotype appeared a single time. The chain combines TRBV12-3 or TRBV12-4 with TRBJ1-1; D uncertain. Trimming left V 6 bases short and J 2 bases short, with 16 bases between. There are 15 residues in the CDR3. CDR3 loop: CASRLKEPPNTEAFF. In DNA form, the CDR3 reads TGTGCCAGCAGACTAAAGGAGCCCCCTAACACTGAAGCTTTCTTT.

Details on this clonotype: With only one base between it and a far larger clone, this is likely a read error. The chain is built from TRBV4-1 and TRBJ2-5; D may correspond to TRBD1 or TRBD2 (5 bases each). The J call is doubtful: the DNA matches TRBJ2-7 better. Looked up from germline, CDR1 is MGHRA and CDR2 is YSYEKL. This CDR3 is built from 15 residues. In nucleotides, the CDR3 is TGCGCCAGCAGCCAAGAATACGGGGCTCCCTACGAGCAGTACTTC. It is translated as CASSQEYGAPYEQYF.

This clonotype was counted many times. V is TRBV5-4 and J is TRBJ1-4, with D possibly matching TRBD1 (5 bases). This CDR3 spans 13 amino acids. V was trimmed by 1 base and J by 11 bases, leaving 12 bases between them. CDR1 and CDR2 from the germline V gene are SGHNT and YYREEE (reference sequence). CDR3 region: CASSLFGAAKLFF. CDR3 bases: TGTGCCAGCAGCTTGTTTGGGGCGGCCAAACTGTTTTTT.

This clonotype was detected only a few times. CDR3 nucleotide sequence: TGTGCCAGCAGCTTAGGGACAGTGGACGCCTACGAGCAGTACTTC. Amino acids: CASSLGTVDAYEQYF. The chain couples TRBV7-6 to TRBJ2-7; tentative D call: TRBD1 (6 bases). V gave up 1 base and J gave up 2 bases, with 12 bases separating them. This CDR3 is built from 15 residues. Germline V gene lookup returns CDR1 SGHVS and CDR2 FNYEAQ.

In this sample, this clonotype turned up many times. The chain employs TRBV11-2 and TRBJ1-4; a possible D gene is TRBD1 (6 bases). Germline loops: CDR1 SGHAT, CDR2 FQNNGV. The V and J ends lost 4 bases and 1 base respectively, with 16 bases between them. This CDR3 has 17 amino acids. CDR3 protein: CASSSPRRGETNEKLFF. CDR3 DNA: TGTGCCAGCAGCTCCCCCCGCAGGGGTGAAACTAATGAAAAACTGTTTTTT.

The CDR3 loop reads CASSIIPRGKLFF. The CDR3 bases are TGTGCCAGTAGTATAATCCCCAGGGGAAAACTGTTTTTT. The chain joins TRBV19 to TRBJ1-4; a weak D match, TRBD1 (6 bases). In germline, CDR1 is LNHDA, CDR2 SQIVND (reference sequence). CDR3 length: 13 amino acids. V lost 2 bases to trimming and J lost 10 bases, with 11 bases between them.

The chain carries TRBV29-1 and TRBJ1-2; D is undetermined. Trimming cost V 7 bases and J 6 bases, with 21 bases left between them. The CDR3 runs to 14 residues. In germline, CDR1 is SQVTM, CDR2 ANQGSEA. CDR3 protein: CSGLGRGDFNGYTF. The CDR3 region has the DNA TGCAGCGGACTGGGTCGGGGTGATTTTAATGGCTACACCTTC.

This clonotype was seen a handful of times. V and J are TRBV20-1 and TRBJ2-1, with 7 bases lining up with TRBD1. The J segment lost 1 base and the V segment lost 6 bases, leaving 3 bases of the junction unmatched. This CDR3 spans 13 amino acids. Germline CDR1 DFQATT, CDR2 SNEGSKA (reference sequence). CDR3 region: CSAGDRSYNEQFF. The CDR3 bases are TGCAGTGCCGGGGACAGATCCTACAATGAGCAGTTCTTC.

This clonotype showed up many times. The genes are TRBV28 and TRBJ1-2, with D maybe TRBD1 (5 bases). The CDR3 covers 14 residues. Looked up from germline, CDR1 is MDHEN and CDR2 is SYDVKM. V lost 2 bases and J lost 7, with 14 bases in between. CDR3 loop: CASSLGRGGGGYTF. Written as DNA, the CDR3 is TGTGCCAGCAGTTTAGGGAGGGGTGGTGGTGGCTACACCTTC.

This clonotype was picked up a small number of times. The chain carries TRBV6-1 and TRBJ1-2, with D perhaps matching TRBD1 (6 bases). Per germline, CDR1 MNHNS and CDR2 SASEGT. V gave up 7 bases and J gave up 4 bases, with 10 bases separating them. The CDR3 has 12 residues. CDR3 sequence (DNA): TGTGCCAGCAAATACAGGGCCTATGGCTACACCTTC. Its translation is CASKYRAYGYTF.

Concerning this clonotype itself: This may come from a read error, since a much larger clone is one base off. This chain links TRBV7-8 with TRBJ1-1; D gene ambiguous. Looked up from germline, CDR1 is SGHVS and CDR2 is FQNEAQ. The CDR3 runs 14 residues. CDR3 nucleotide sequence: TGTGTCAGCAGCTTAGCACTGGTAGGCACTGAAGCTTTCTTT. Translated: CVSSLALVGTEAFF.

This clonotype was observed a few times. Here the CDR3 reads CASSLGVTGASEQYF. The CDR3 DNA follows: TGTGCCAGCAGCTTGGGGGTGACAGGGGCTAGCGAGCAGTACTTC. The J gene is TRBJ2-7, the V gene TRBV5-4, with 8 bases fitting TRBD1. This CDR3 spans 15 amino acids. Unmatched junction bases numbered 8, after V lost 0 bases and J lost 6 bases. In germline, CDR1 is SGHNT, CDR2 YYREEE (reference sequence).

CDR3 nucleotides: TGTGCCAGCAGCCAATTTTTGCTAGCGGGACAAGAGACCCAGTACTTC. Translation: CASSQFLLAGQETQYF. The chain has TRBV14 and TRBJ2-5; 9 positions match TRBD2. The CDR3 totals 16 residues. Germline-derived CDR1 and CDR2 are SGHDN and FVKESK. With 2 bases clipped from V and 2 bases from J, the junction kept 6 bases outside the gene matches.

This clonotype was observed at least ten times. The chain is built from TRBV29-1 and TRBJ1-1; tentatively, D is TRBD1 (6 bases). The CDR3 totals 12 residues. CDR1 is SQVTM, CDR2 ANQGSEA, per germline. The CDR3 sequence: CSVVGGSAEAFF. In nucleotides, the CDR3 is TGCAGTGTGGTCGGGGGCTCGGCTGAAGCTTTCTTT.

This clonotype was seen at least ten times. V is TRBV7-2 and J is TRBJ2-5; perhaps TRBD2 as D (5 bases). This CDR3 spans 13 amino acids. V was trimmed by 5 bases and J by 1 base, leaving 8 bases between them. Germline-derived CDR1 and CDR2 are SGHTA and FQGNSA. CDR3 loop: CASSGRGQETQYF. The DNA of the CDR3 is TGTGCCAGCAGCGGCCGGGGCCAAGAGACCCAGTACTTC.

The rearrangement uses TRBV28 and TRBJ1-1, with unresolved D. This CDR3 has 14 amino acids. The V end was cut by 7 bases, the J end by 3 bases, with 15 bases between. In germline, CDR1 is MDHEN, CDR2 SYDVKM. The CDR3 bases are TGTGCCAGCAAGTTTTGGGATAGCGACACTGAAGCTTTCTTT. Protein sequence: CASKFWDSDTEAFF.

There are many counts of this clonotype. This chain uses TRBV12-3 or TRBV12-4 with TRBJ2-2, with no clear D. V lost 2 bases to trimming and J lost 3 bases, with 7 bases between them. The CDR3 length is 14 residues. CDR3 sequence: CASSLTTYTGELFF. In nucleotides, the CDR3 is TGTGCCAGCAGTTTAACGACCTACACCGGGGAGCTGTTTTTT.

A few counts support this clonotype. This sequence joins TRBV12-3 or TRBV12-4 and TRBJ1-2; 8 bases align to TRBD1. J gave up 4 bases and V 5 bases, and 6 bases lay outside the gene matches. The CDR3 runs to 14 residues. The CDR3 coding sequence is TGTGCCAGCAGTCTCCGACAGGGGAGCTATGGCTACACCTTC. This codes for CASSLRQGSYGYTF.

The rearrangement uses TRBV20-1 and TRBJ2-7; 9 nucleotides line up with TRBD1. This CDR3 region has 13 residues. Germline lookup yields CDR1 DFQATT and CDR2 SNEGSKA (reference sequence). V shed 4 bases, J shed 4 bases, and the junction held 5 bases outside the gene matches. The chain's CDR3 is CSAIGTGSYEQYF. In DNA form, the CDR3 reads TGCAGTGCTATCGGGACAGGGTCATACGAGCAGTACTTC.

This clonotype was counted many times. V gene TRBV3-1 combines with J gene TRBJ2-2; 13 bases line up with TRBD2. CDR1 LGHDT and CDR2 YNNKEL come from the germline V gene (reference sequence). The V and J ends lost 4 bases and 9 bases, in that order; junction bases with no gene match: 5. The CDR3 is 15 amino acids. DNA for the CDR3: TGTGCCAGCAGCCCGACGGGACTAGCGGGAAGGGAGCTGTTTTTT. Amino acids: CASSPTGLAGRELFF.

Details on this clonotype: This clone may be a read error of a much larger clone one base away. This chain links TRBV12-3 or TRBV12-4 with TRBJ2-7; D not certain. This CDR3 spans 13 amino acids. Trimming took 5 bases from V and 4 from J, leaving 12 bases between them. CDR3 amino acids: CASSQTDLYEQYF. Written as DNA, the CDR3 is TGTGCCAGCAGTCAGACCGATCTTTACGAGCAGTACTTC.

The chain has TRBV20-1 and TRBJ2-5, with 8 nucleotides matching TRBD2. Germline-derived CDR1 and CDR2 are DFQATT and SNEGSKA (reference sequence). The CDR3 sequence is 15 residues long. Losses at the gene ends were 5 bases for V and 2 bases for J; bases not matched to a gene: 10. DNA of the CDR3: TGCAGTGCTGGGGCTAGCGGGCAAAGACAAGAGACCCAGTACTTC. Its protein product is CSAGASGQRQETQYF.

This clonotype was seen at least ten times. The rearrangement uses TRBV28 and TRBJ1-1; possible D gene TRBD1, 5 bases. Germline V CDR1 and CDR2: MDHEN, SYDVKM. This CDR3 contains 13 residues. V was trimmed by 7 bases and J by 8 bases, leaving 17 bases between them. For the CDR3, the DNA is TGTGCCAGCAAGCAGGGCCTGGGCACCGAAGCTTTCTTT. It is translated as CASKQGLGTEAFF.

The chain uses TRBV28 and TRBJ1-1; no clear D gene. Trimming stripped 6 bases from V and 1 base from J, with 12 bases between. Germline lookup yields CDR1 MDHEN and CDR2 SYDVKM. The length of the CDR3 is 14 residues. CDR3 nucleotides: TGTGCCAGCAGCTTCGGGGAAAAGAACACTGAAGCTTTCTTT. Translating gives CASSFGEKNTEAFF.

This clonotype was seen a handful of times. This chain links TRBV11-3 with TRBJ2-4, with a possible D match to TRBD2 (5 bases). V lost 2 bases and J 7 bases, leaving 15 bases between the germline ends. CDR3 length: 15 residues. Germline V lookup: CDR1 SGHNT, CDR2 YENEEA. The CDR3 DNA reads TGTGCCAGCAGCTTAAATCGAGCGGCATGGAACATTCAGTACTTC. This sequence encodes CASSLNRAAWNIQYF.